Listed below are T cell receptor beta chains from one sample, sequenced in a study of OX40 agonist ivuxolimab in advanced cancers. Libraries were prepared by immunoSEQ multiplex PCR; TCRdb keeps only in-frame clonotypes and omits some of them. The table has roughly 90,000 clones, about 87% seen once; the top ten hold roughly 0.79%. This material consisted of CD4+ or CD8+ T cells sorted from blood, taken in a trial of the OX40 agonist ivuxolimab. The origin of the receptors is an adult with an advanced solid tumor such as melanoma, head and neck, liver or kidney cancer. Each CDR3 is given with its conserved first and last residue. Expanded clones are given a class, and other clones once, few, many or no size at all.

J gene,clone size,V gene,CDR3 protein
TRBJ2-7,.,TRBV28,CASSFSVSYEQYF
TRBJ1-2,.,TRBV7-2,CASSSREVRRTRGYTF
TRBJ1-1,.,TRBV19,CASSMLSSTEAFF
TRBJ1-5,.,TRBV10-1,CASTGKGRGGYSNQPQHF
TRBJ2-5,.,TRBV28,CASSSDRPRVQETQYF
TRBJ2-3,.,TRBV7-9,CASSSPGGDTDTQYF
TRBJ1-5,.,TRBV2,CASGGQSFSNQPQHF
TRBJ1-2,.,TRBV5-6,CASFMGGIPGYTF
TRBJ2-2,.,TRBV7-3,CASSLGSSLTGELFF
TRBJ1-3,.,TRBV7-6,CASSLGQTGNTIYF
TRBJ2-1,.,TRBV9,CASSVANRGNEQFF
TRBJ1-5,few,TRBV5-6,CASSIRKQPSNQPQHF
TRBJ2-1,.,TRBV20-1,CSAPEGEQFF
TRBJ1-6,.,TRBV7-9,CASSPGQGAVDSPLHF
TRBJ2-1,.,TRBV18,CASSPLGQRVYNEQFF
TRBJ1-1,.,TRBV14,CASSQDYGSGAFF
TRBJ2-7,.,TRBV28,CASSLGRGEQYF
TRBJ2-7,.,TRBV7-2,CASSLENRITEQYF
TRBJ2-7,once,TRBV11-2,CASSLLYEQYF
TRBJ2-7,.,TRBV5-1,CASSPNPTGRYEQYF
TRBJ2-7,.,TRBV7-2,CASSTGTSGVEQYF
TRBJ2-3,.,TRBV5-5,CASSAGTGFSTDTQYF
TRBJ2-5,.,TRBV7-2,CASSRSLAQETQYF